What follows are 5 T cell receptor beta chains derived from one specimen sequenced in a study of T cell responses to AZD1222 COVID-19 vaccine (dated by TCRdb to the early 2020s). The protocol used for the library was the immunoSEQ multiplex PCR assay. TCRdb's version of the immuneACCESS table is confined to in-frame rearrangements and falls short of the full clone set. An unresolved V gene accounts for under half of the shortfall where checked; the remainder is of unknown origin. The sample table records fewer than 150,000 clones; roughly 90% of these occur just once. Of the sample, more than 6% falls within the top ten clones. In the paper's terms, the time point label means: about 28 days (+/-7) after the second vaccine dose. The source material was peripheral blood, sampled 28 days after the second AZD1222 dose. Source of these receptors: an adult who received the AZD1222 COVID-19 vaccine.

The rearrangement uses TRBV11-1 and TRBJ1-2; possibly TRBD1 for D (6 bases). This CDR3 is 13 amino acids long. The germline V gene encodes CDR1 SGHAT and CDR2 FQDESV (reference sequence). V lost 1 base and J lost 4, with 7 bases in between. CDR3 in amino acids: CASSLGTAYGYTF. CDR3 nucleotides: TGTGCCAGCAGCTTAGGGACAGCCTATGGCTACACCTTC.

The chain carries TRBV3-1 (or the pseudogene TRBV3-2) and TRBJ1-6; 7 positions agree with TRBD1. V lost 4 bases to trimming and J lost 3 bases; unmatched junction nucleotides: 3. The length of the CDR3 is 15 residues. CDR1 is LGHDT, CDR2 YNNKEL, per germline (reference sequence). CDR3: CASSLQGDYNSPLHF. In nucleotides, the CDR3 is TGTGCCAGCAGCCTCCAGGGGGACTATAATTCACCCCTCCACTTT.

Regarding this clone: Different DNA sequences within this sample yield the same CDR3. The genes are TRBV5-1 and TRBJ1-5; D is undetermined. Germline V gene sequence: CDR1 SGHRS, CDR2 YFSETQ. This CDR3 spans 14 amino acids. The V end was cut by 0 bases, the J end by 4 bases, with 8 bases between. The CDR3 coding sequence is TGCGCCAGCAGCTTGGACGGTCTGAATCAGCCCCAGCATTTT. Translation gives CASSLDGLNQPQHF.

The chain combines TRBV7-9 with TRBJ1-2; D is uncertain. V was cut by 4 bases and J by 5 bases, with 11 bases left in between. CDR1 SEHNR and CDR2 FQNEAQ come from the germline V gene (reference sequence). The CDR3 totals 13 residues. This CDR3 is CASSSVEGYGYTF. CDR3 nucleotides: TGTGCCAGCAGCTCGGTCGAGGGATATGGCTACACCTTC.

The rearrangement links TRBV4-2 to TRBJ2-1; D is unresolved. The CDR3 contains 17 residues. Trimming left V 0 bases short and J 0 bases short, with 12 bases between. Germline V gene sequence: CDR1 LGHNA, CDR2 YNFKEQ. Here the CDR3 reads CASSQEIGWSSYNEQFF. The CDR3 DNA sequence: TGTGCCAGCAGCCAAGAAATCGGGTGGAGCTCCTACAATGAGCAGTTCTTC.